Following are 18 T cell receptor beta chains from one sample sequenced in a study of OX40 agonist ivuxolimab in advanced cancers. TCRdb's copy holds only in-frame clones and misses some; the assay was immunoSEQ multiplex PCR. The data contain 40,000 to 50,000 clones, about 80% of them singletons. Specimen: CD4+ or CD8+ T cells sorted from blood, collected in a trial of the OX40 agonist ivuxolimab. Source of these receptors: an adult with an advanced solid tumor such as melanoma, head and neck, liver or kidney cancer.

The gene calls are TRBV7-8 and TRBJ2-5; D perhaps matches TRBD2 (6 bases). The V and J ends lost 4 bases and 0 bases respectively, with 9 bases between them. This CDR3 has 14 residues. Per the germline V gene, CDR1 is SGHVS and CDR2 is FQNEAQ. CDR3 residues: CASSSRDYQETQYF. DNA of the CDR3: TGTGCCAGCAGCTCCCGGGACTACCAAGAGACCCAGTACTTC. Filled out from reference TRBV7-8 and TRBJ2-5, the complete variable domain reads GAGVSQSPRYKVAKRGQDVALRCDPISGHVSLFWYQQALGQGPEFLTYFQNEAQLDKSGLPSDRFFAERPEGSVSTLKIQRTQQEDSAVYLCASSSRDYQETQYFGPGTRLLVL.

The chain carries TRBV2 and TRBJ1-6; 10 bases line up with TRBD1. The CDR3 spans 14 residues. Germline loops: CDR1 SNHLY, CDR2 FYNNEI. Germline trimming cut 6 bases from V and 10 bases from J; bases unmatched to any gene: 6. CDR3 amino acids: CASRGDRGESPLHF. In DNA, the CDR3 is TGTGCCAGCAGGGGGGACAGGGGAGAGTCACCCCTCCACTTT.

This clone has only a few counts. V gene TRBV7-9 combines with J gene TRBJ2-7, with TRBD1 as a possible D gene (6 bases). V lost 6 bases, J lost 2 bases, and 8 bases lay in between. This CDR3 comprises 12 residues. CDR1 is SEHNR, CDR2 FQNEAQ, per germline (reference sequence). This CDR3 is CASSTGPYEQYF. In nucleotides, the CDR3 is TGTGCCAGCAGTACAGGGCCCTACGAGCAGTACTTC.

Relative to its sample, this clone is medium-sized. The rearrangement links TRBV28 to TRBJ1-4, with D unclear. V was shortened by 2 bases and J by 2 bases, with 9 bases between the two germline ends. This CDR3 region has 15 residues. Germline V CDR1 and CDR2: MDHEN, SYDVKM. Here the CDR3 reads CASSLSYGTNEKLFF. The CDR3 region has the DNA TGTGCCAGCAGTTTAAGTTACGGGACTAATGAAAAACTGTTTTTT.

The chain links TRBV7-2 to TRBJ2-5; 7 nucleotides match TRBD2. The CDR3 has 14 residues. With V trimmed by 4 bases and J by 3 bases, 5 bases remained unmatched. Germline CDR1 SGHTA, CDR2 FQGNSA. CDR3 nucleotides: TGTGCCAGCAGCTGGGTGGGAGGGGAAGAGACCCAGTACTTC. It is translated as CASSWVGGEETQYF. Full variable domain (missing parts from reference TRBV7-2 and TRBJ2-5): GAGVSQSPSNKVTEKGKDVELRCDPISGHTALYWYRQSLGQGLEFLIYFQGNSAPDKSGLPSDRFSAERTGGSVSTLTIQRTQQEDSAVYLCASSWVGGEETQYFGPGTRLLVL.

CDR3: CASSPRGQTEQYF. The CDR3 DNA is TGTGCCAGCAGCCCGAGGGGACAGACCGAGCAGTACTTC. This chain links TRBV7-9 with TRBJ2-7, with 7 bases aligning to TRBD1. Trimming cost V 5 bases and J 6 bases; bases outside gene matches: 7. Looked up from germline, CDR1 is SEHNR and CDR2 is FQNEAQ (reference sequence). The CDR3 sequence is 13 residues long. Variable domain in full (rest from reference TRBV7-9 and TRBJ2-7): DTGVSQNPRHKITKRGQNVTFRCDPISEHNRLYWYRQTLGQGPEFLTYFQNEAQLEKSRLLSDRFSAERPKGSFSTLEIQRTEQGDSAMYLCASSPRGQTEQYFGPGTRLTVT.

The chain carries TRBV18 and TRBJ2-7, with 10 bases that match TRBD2. Germline V gene sequence: CDR1 KGHSH, CDR2 LQKENI. The CDR3 runs 15 residues. V shed 5 bases, J shed 5 bases, and the junction held 9 bases outside the gene matches. The DNA of the CDR3 is TGTGCCAGCTCAGAGGGGACTAGCGAAGGCCACGAGCAGTACTTC. Protein: CASSEGTSEGHEQYF.

There are a few counts of this clone. Other DNA sequences in the sample encode the same CDR3. The rearrangement links TRBV28 to TRBJ1-2, with D hard to call. Germline CDR1 and CDR2: MDHEN and SYDVKM. The V end lost 2 bases, the J end lost 4 bases, and 8 bases lay between the germline ends. The CDR3 spans 13 residues. CDR3 nucleotides: TGTGCCAGCAGTTTAGGTGGTCGCTATGGCTACACCTTC. This gives the protein CASSLGGRYGYTF.

This chain uses TRBV15 with TRBJ2-1, with 7 bases lining up with TRBD2. V gave up 0 bases and J gave up 6 bases; unmatched junction bases: 8. In germline, CDR1 is LNHNV, CDR2 YYDKDF (reference sequence). This CDR3 has 16 amino acids. Here the CDR3 reads CATSREGAGVGNEQFF. CDR3 nucleotide sequence: TGTGCCACCAGCAGAGAAGGGGCGGGAGTAGGCAATGAGCAGTTCTTC.

The V gene is TRBV6-6, the J gene TRBJ1-4, with unresolved D. Germline loops: CDR1 MNHNY, CDR2 SVGAGI (reference sequence). V gave up 0 bases and J gave up 1 base, with 6 bases separating them. The CDR3 sequence is 15 residues long. CDR3 bases: TGTGCCAGCAGTTACTCGATCGGAACTAATGAAAAACTGTTTTTT. Its protein is CASSYSIGTNEKLFF.

The V call is TRBV19, the J call TRBJ1-4; 7 nucleotides line up with TRBD1. From germline, CDR1 is LNHDA and CDR2 SQIVND (reference sequence). The CDR3 consists of 14 residues. Trimming cost V 4 bases and J 3 bases; bases outside gene matches: 2. CDR3 residues: CASSRGQSNEKLFF. DNA of the CDR3: TGTGCCAGTAGTAGGGGACAGTCTAATGAAAAACTGTTTTTT.

This chain links TRBV9 with TRBJ1-1; possible D gene TRBD1, 5 bases. Germline V gene lookup returns CDR1 SGDLS and CDR2 YYNGEE. CDR3 size: 12 residues. Deletions cut 3 bases from V and 8 bases from J, with 11 bases between. In nucleotides, the CDR3 is TGTGCCAGCAGCGATGGGACCTTCGAAGCTTTCTTT. This translates into CASSDGTFEAFF.

The chain couples TRBV28 to TRBJ1-6; weak D call: TRBD1 (5 bases). This CDR3 contains 12 residues. Looked up from germline, CDR1 is MDHEN and CDR2 is SYDVKM. Trimming removed 5 bases from V and 11 bases from J, with 10 bases in between. The CDR3 DNA reads as TGTGCCAGCAGTCCCTCGGGGGCACCCCTCCACTTT. This codes for CASSPSGAPLHF.

The sample holds a few counts of this clone. The chain uses TRBV29-1 and TRBJ1-1; D is uncertain. Trimming stripped 3 bases from V and 4 bases from J, with 9 bases between. CDR3 length: 12 residues. Germline CDR1 and CDR2: SQVTM and ANQGSEA. CDR3 DNA: TGCAGCGTTGATCGAGACGGCACTGAAGCTTTCTTT. This codes for CSVDRDGTEAFF.

The genes are TRBV6-1 and TRBJ1-1; D call uncertain. In germline, CDR1 is MNHNS, CDR2 SASEGT. Trimming pared 0 bases from V and 5 bases from J, leaving 16 bases between. The CDR3 consists of 16 residues. DNA of the CDR3: TGTGCCAGCAGTGAAGCTTTGCGGGGAAGGTGGACTGAAGCTTTCTTT. Translation gives CASSEALRGRWTEAFF.

This clone showed up just a few times. The V gene is TRBV9, the J gene TRBJ2-5; D gene ambiguous. Trimming stripped 4 bases from V and 2 bases from J, with 15 bases between. The germline CDR1 and CDR2 sequences are SGDLS and YYNGEE. This CDR3 is built from 15 residues. The CDR3 region has the DNA TGTGCCAGCAGCCCCCACCCAAGCGCTCAAGAGACCCAGTACTTC. It translates to CASSPHPSAQETQYF.

This clone rates as medium-sized. The genes are TRBV27 and TRBJ1-1; D remains unclear. The CDR3 contains 13 residues. From germline, CDR1 is MNHEY and CDR2 SMNVEV (reference sequence). Trimming cost V 4 bases and J 10 bases, with 16 bases left between them. The CDR3 loop reads CASSYSGRPGAFF. The DNA for the CDR3 is TGTGCCAGCAGTTATTCAGGACGACCTGGAGCTTTCTTT.

The chain uses TRBV7-2 and TRBJ2-7, with D possibly being TRBD2 (5 bases). V was shortened by 1 base and J by 3 bases, with 16 bases between the two germline ends. The CDR3 contains 16 residues. Looked up from germline, CDR1 is SGHTA and CDR2 is FQGNSA. As DNA, the CDR3 is TGTGCCAGCAGCTTAGGTGGCGGAAACGGGGTCTACGAGCAGTACTTC. Translated, it gives CASSLGGGNGVYEQYF.